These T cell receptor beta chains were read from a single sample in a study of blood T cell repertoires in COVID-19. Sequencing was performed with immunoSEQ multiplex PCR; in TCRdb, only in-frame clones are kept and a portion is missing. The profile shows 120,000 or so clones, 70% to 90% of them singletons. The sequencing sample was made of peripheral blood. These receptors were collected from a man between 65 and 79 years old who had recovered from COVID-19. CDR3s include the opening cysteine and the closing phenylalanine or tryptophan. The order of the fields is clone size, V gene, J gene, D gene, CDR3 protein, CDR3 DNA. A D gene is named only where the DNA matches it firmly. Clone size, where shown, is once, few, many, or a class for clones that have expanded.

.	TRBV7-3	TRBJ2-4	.	CARSGEGLSKNIQYF	TGTGCCCGTAGCGGTGAGGGCCTATCCAAAAACATTCAGTACTTC
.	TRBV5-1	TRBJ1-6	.	CASSLYGDNSPLHF	TGCGCCAGCAGCTTGTACGGGGATAATTCACCCCTCCACTTT
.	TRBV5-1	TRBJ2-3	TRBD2	CASSPGGGYDTQYF	TGCGCCAGCAGCCCGGGAGGTGGGTACGATACGCAGTATTTT
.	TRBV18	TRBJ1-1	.	CASSRVSGGPNAEAFF	TGTGCCAGCTCACGGGTTTCGGGGGGGCCCAACGCTGAAGCTTTCTTT
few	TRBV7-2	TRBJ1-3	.	CASSPQGRAGNTIYF	TGTGCCAGCAGCCCCCAGGGGAGAGCTGGAAACACCATATATTTT
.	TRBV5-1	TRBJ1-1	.	CASSWGEGAFF	TGCGCCAGCAGCTGGGGGGAAGGAGCTTTCTTT
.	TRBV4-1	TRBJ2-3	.	CASSPLAGSTDTQYF	TGCGCCAGCAGTCCACTAGCTGGGAGCACAGATACGCAGTATTTT
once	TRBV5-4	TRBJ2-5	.	CASSLAGETQYF	TGTGCCAGCAGCTTGGCCGGTGAGACCCAGTACTTC
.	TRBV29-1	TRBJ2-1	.	CSATGYNEQFF	TGCAGCGCCACAGGTTACAATGAGCAGTTCTTC
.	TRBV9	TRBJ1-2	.	CASSVVENYGYTF	TGTGCCAGCAGCGTAGTTGAGAACTATGGCTACACCTTC
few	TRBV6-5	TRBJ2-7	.	CASSLGYEQYF	TGTGCCAGCAGTCTAGGCTACGAGCAGTACTTC
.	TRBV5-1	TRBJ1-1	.	CASSLQMNTEAFF	TGCGCCAGCAGCTTGCAGATGAACACTGAAGCTTTCTTT
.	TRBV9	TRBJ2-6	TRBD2	CASSVASGSSGANVLTF	TGTGCCAGCAGCGTGGCTAGCGGGAGTAGTGGGGCCAACGTCCTGACTTTC
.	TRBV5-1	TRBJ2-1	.	CASSISGFNEQFF	TGCGCCAGCAGCATTTCCGGGTTCAATGAGCAGTTCTTC
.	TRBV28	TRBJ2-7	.	CASSYPQESYEQYF	TGTGCCAGCAGTTACCCCCAAGAGAGCTACGAGCAGTACTTC
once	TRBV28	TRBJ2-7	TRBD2	CASTDGTSGARGEQYF	TGTGCCAGCACCGACGGGACTAGCGGGGCCCGGGGGGAGCAGTACTTC
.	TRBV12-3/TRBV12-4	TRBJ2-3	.	CASSTHWDTQYF	TGTGCCAGCAGTACCCACTGGGATACGCAGTATTTT
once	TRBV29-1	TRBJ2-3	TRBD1	CSSRIGTGGSDTQYF	TGCAGCTCTCGGATCGGGACAGGGGGATCAGATACGCAGTATTTT
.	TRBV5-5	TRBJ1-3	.	CASSLGLGAGNTIYF	TGTGCCAGCAGCTTGGGTCTGGGGGCAGGAAACACCATATATTTT
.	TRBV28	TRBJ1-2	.	CASSPRGARGYYGYTF	TGTGCCAGCAGTCCACGGGGGGCGCGGGGGTACTATGGCTACACCTTC